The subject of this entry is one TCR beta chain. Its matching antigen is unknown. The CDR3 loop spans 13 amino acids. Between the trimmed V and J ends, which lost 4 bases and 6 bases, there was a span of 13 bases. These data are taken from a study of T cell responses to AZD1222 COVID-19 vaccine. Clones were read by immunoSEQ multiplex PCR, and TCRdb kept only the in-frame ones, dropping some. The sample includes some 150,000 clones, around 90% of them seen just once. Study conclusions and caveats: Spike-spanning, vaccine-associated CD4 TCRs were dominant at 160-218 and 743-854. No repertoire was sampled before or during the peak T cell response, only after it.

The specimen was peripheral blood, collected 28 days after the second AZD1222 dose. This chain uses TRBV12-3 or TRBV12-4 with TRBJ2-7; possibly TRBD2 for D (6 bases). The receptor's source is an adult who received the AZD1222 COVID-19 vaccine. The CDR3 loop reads CASSSRGNGEQYF. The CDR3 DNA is TGTGCCAGCAGTTCCCGGGGGAACGGCGAGCAGTACTTC.